The 22 T cell receptor beta chains reported below all come from one sample, sequenced in a study of PD-1 blockade in classical Hodgkin lymphoma. Time point given: cycle 4 day 1 (C4D1), after five to seven weeks of nivolumab. Each of the patients experienced relapse following autologous stem cell transplantation, and their brentuximab vedotin exposure differed. The method was immunoSEQ multiplex PCR; TCRdb's version includes in-frame clones alone and lacks a portion of them. In the table there are 15,000 to 20,000 clones, around 65% of which are singletons. The material sequenced was peripheral blood mononuclear cells (PBMCs), taken before the fourth cycle of nivolumab. Receptors were obtained from a human donor with classical Hodgkin lymphoma.

The chain employs TRBV27 and TRBJ1-1; tentatively, D is TRBD1 (6 bases). There are 16 residues in the CDR3. From germline, CDR1 is MNHEY and CDR2 SMNVEV (reference sequence). Trimming took off 2 bases at V and 1 base at J, with 14 bases between the two ends. The CDR3 DNA reads as TGTGCCAGCAGTTTAATATCGGACAGCCCGAACACTGAAGCTTTCTTT. As protein: CASSLISDSPNTEAFF.

This rearrangement joins TRBV14 to TRBJ2-5; 9 bases are a match to TRBD2. From germline, CDR1 is SGHDN and CDR2 FVKESK. Trimming at V came to 3 bases and at J to 7 bases, leaving 9 bases not matched to a gene. This CDR3 is 15 amino acids long. CDR3 sequence (DNA): TGTGCCAGCAGCCACCCAGCGGGGGGACTTTGGACCCAGTACTTC. Translation: CASSHPAGGLWTQYF.

The V and J genes are TRBV11-2 and TRBJ1-1, with TRBD1 identical over 7 bases. The ends lost 1 base at V and 4 bases at J; junction bases unmatched: 0. This CDR3 comprises 13 residues. The germline CDR1 and CDR2 sequences are SGHAT and FQNNGV. CDR3 nucleotide sequence: TGTGCCAGCAGCTTAGGACAGGGCACTGAAGCTTTCTTT. Protein: CASSLGQGTEAFF.

The chain employs TRBV6-1 and TRBJ1-6; D possibly corresponds to TRBD1 (5 bases). V lost 3 bases and J 8 bases, leaving 14 bases between the germline ends. Germline V gene lookup returns CDR1 MNHNS and CDR2 SASEGT. The CDR3 covers 15 residues. As DNA, the CDR3 is TGTGCCAGCAGTGAGGGGGTGCAATGGGATTCACCCCTCCACTTT. Translation: CASSEGVQWDSPLHF.

The V and J genes are TRBV7-9 and TRBJ2-5; TRBD2 is a possible D gene (6 bases). The CDR3 consists of 17 residues. V shed 2 bases and J shed 1 base, with 17 bases lying between them. Germline CDR1 reads SEHNR; CDR2 reads FQNEAQ (reference sequence). The CDR3 here is CASSLLIAATPQETQYF. CDR3 coding DNA: TGTGCCAGCAGCTTATTAATAGCGGCCACCCCCCAAGAGACCCAGTACTTC.

The chain recombines TRBV18 with TRBJ2-1, with 9 bases fitting TRBD1. The CDR3 sequence is 14 residues long. V was clipped by 1 base and J by 9 bases; unmatched bases: 4. CDR1 and CDR2 (germline): KGHSH, LQKENI. CDR3 sequence (DNA): TGTGCCAGCTCACCACGGACAGGGGTAACTGAGCAGTTCTTC. It encodes CASSPRTGVTEQFF.

The chain employs TRBV19 and TRBJ1-5; maybe TRBD1 (6 bases). Germline V gene sequence: CDR1 LNHDA, CDR2 SQIVND (reference sequence). The CDR3 sequence is 15 residues long. Trimming took off 4 bases at V and 4 bases at J, with 14 bases between the two ends. CDR3 DNA: TGTGCCAGTAGTACCCACAGGGTACTGAATCAGCCCCAGCATTTT. It is translated as CASSTHRVLNQPQHF.

The chain is built from TRBV5-5 and TRBJ2-7, with TRBD2 matching 13 bases. The CDR3 sequence is 15 residues long. Germline CDR1 is SGHKS and CDR2 is YYEKEE (reference sequence). V lost 4 bases and J lost 4; bases outside the gene matches: 5. The CDR3 nucleotides are TGTGCCAGCAGCCCGGGGACTAGCGGGACATACGAGCAGTACTTC. This sequence encodes CASSPGTSGTYEQYF.

The V call is TRBV19, the J call TRBJ2-5; the D gene is possibly TRBD1 (6 bases). The germline V and J ends were trimmed by 5 bases and 2 bases, with 12 bases remaining between them. CDR1 and CDR2 (germline): LNHDA, SQIVND (reference sequence). This CDR3 spans 14 amino acids. The CDR3 spells CASSPKDRQETQYF. The CDR3 region has the DNA TGTGCCAGTAGTCCCAAGGACAGACAAGAGACCCAGTACTTC. The full variable domain, its missing parts supplied by reference TRBV19 and TRBJ2-5, is DGGITQSPKYLFRKEGQNVTLSCEQNLNHDAMYWYRQDPGQGLRLIYYSQIVNDFQKGDIAEGYSVSREKKESFPLTVTSAQKNPTAFYLCASSPKDRQETQYFGPGTRLLVL.

This chain joins TRBV9 and TRBJ2-6; 9 bases match TRBD2. The germline gives CDR1 SGDLS, CDR2 YYNGEE. This CDR3 has 20 residues. V lost 1 base and J lost 0; bases outside the gene matches: 11. CDR3 loop: CASSVNPSTSGISGANVLTF. The CDR3 coding sequence is TGTGCCAGCAGCGTAAACCCCTCGACTAGCGGAATCTCTGGGGCCAACGTCCTGACTTTC.

The rearrangement links TRBV4-2 to TRBJ2-2; D could derive from TRBD1 or TRBD2 (5 bases each). The CDR3 is 13 amino acids. The V gene lost 6 bases and the J gene lost 8 bases, with 13 bases spanning the gap. Germline assignment: CDR1 LGHNA and CDR2 YNFKEQ. The CDR3 DNA sequence: TGTGCCAGCAGTCCTATCGGGGCGGGGGAGCTGTTTTTT. Protein: CASSPIGAGELFF.

The rearrangement joins TRBV5-1 to TRBJ1-5, with no clear D. V was cut by 1 base and J by 4 bases, with 12 bases left in between. CDR3 length: 15 residues. CDR1 SGHRS and CDR2 YFSETQ come from the germline V gene. The CDR3 DNA reads TGCGCCAGCAGCTTGACGCCAGAGAAGAATCAGCCCCAGCATTTT. Translation gives CASSLTPEKNQPQHF.

The rearrangement uses TRBV4-1 and TRBJ2-3; D ambiguous. With 0 bases removed from V and 2 bases from J, the gap between germline ends came to 15 bases. From germline, CDR1 is MGHRA and CDR2 YSYEKL. The CDR3 sequence is 17 residues long. CDR3 loop: CASSQEGPPTYTDTQYF. In nucleotides, the CDR3 is TGCGCCAGCAGCCAAGAAGGACCGCCGACTTACACAGATACGCAGTATTTT.

This chain uses TRBV9 with TRBJ2-1, with D possibly being TRBD2 (6 bases). Trimming took 1 base from V and 6 from J, leaving 20 bases between them. Germline V gene data show CDR1 as SGDLS and CDR2 as YYNGEE. The length of the CDR3 is 17 residues. CDR3 in amino acids: CASSVTWGTPAVNEQFF. The CDR3 nucleotides read TGTGCCAGCAGCGTAACGTGGGGGACTCCGGCAGTCAATGAGCAGTTCTTC. The full variable domain, its missing parts supplied by reference TRBV9 and TRBJ2-1, is DSGVTQTPKHLITATGQRVTLRCSPRSGDLSVYWYQQSLDQGLQFLIQYYNGEERAKGNILERFSAQQFPDLHSELNLSSLELGDSALYFCASSVTWGTPAVNEQFFGPGTRLTVL.

The J gene is TRBJ1-1, the V gene TRBV7-6, with D unclear. Germline values: CDR1 SGHVS, CDR2 FNYEAQ. The CDR3 is 13 residues long. Trimming pared 1 base from V and 7 bases from J, leaving 10 bases between. The CDR3 DNA sequence: TGTGCCAGCAGCTTAGGTCGCAGGTATGAAGCTTTCTTT. Translated: CASSLGRRYEAFF.

This chain connects TRBV2 to TRBJ2-5; D may correspond to TRBD1 or TRBD2 (5 bases each). Looked up from germline, CDR1 is SNHLY and CDR2 is FYNNEI. Trimming stripped 3 bases from V and 3 bases from J, with 14 bases between. This CDR3 is built from 15 residues. CDR3 in amino acids: CASSDLGQGEETQYF. The DNA of the CDR3 is TGTGCCAGCAGTGATTTGGGCCAGGGAGAAGAGACCCAGTACTTC. Variable domain in full (rest from reference TRBV2 and TRBJ2-5): EPEVTQTPSHQVTQMGQEVILRCVPISNHLYFYWYRQILGQKVEFLVSFYNNEISEKSEIFDDQFSVERPDGSNFTLKIRSTKLEDSAMYFCASSDLGQGEETQYFGPGTRLLVL.

This clone turned up a few times. The rearrangement joins TRBV28 to TRBJ1-4; TRBD1 is a possible D gene (5 bases). Germline values: CDR1 MDHEN, CDR2 SYDVKM. There are 15 residues in the CDR3. Trimming pared 6 bases from V and 0 bases from J, leaving 11 bases between. In DNA, the CDR3 is TGTGCCAGCAGGCCAGGGACTCCAACTAATGAAAAACTGTTTTTT. Translation: CASRPGTPTNEKLFF.

In its sample, this clone was seen once. The chain has TRBV4-1 and TRBJ2-2; 7 bases align to TRBD1. J gave up 1 base and V 3 bases, and 2 bases lay outside the gene matches. Germline V lookup: CDR1 MGHRA, CDR2 YSYEKL. This CDR3 comprises 15 residues. CDR3 bases: TGCGCCAGCAGCCACACAGGGGTGAACACCGGGGAGCTGTTTTTT. It specifies CASSHTGVNTGELFF.

The chain recombines TRBV10-3 with TRBJ1-1; TRBD1 is a possible D gene (5 bases). This CDR3 region has 13 residues. Germline V CDR1 and CDR2: ENHRY, SYGVKD. V was cut by 5 bases and J by 5 bases, with 12 bases left in between. The CDR3 sequence is CAISLQGGTEAFF. The CDR3 DNA follows: TGTGCCATCAGTCTGCAGGGTGGGACTGAAGCTTTCTTT.

The CDR3 sequence: CATSRDNDRAYEQYF. In DNA form, the CDR3 reads TGTGCCACCAGCAGAGATAACGACAGAGCCTACGAGCAGTACTTC. This chain uses TRBV15 with TRBJ2-7, with D maybe TRBD1 (5 bases). The CDR3 has 15 amino acids. Germline CDR1 LNHNV, CDR2 YYDKDF (reference sequence). V was trimmed by 0 bases and J by 2 bases, leaving 11 bases between them.

This clone was recorded only once. V usage is TRBV5-1 and J usage is TRBJ1-1; possible D gene TRBD1, 6 bases. Germline V gene lookup returns CDR1 SGHRS and CDR2 YFSETQ. V dropped 6 bases and J dropped 11 bases, with 20 bases sitting between them. The CDR3 sequence is 13 residues long. The CDR3 protein is CASTSGGQSYAFF. DNA for the CDR3: TGCGCCAGCACCTCCGGGGGACAATCTTACGCTTTCTTT. The variable domain in full, completed from reference TRBV5-1 and TRBJ1-1, reads KAGVTQTPRYLIKTRGQQVTLSCSPISGHRSVSWYQQTPGQGLQFLFEYFSETQRNKGNFPGRFSGRQFSNSRSEMNVSTLELGDSALYLCASTSGGQSYAFFGQGTRLTVV.

This chain joins TRBV27 and TRBJ2-2; D is undetermined. Deletions cut 2 bases from V and 9 bases from J, with 10 bases between. From germline, CDR1 is MNHEY and CDR2 SMNVEV (reference sequence). The CDR3 loop spans 13 amino acids. The CDR3 DNA is TGTGCCAGCAGTTTACGGTCCCACTGGGAGCTGTTTTTT. Its protein is CASSLRSHWELFF.